The T cell receptor (beta chain) under discussion was sequenced for a study of identical twins. MiXCR was run by TCRdb on the 5' RACE reads, yielding one entry per CDR3 protein. Among 600,000 to 850,000 distinct CDR3 sequences listed, 15% to 20% were seen once. Trimming took off 2 bases at V and 4 bases at J, with 9 bases between the two ends. The CDR3 contains 14 residues. The germline gives CDR1 LGHDT, CDR2 YNNKEL (reference sequence). This clonotype showed up just once. In addition, the sample was reused for a study of T cells expressing NK-cell markers.

This chain connects TRBV3-1 to TRBJ2-1; TRBD2 is a possible D gene (5 bases). The TCR was taken from a woman younger than 30 in good health. The sample comprised PBMCs. The CDR3 spells CASSQILAYNEQFF. CDR3 nucleotide sequence: TGTGCCAGCAGCCAAATCCTAGCATACAATGAGCAGTTCTTC.